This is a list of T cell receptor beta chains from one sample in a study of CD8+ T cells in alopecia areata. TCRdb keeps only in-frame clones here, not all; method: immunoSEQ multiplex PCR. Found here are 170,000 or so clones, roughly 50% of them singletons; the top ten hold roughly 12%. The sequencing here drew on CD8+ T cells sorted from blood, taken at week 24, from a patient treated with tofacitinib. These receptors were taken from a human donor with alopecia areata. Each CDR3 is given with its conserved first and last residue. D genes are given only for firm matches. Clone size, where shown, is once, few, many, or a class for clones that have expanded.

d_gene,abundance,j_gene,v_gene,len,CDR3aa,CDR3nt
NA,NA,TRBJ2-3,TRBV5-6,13,CASSGWSTDTQYF,TGTGCCAGCAGCGGGTGGTCCACAGATACGCAGTATTTT
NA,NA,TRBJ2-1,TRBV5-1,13,CASSLGPYNEQFF,TGCGCCAGCAGCTTGGGCCCCTACAATGAGCAGTTCTTC
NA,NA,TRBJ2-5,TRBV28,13,CASSPGKQETQYF,TGTGCCAGCAGTCCCGGAAAACAAGAGACCCAGTACTTC
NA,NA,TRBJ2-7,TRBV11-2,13,CASSYITADEQYF,TGTGCCAGCAGCTACATCACAGCGGACGAGCAGTACTTC
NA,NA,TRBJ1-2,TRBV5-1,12,CATFSSNYGYTF,TGCGCCACCTTTTCCTCAAACTATGGCTACACCTTC
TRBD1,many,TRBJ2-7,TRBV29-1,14,CSVEGQGTEYEQYF,TGCAGCGTTGAGGGACAGGGAACCGAATACGAGCAGTACTTC
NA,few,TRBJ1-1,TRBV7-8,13,CASSAKKDTEAFF,TGTGCCAGCAGCGCTAAAAAGGACACTGAAGCTTTCTTT
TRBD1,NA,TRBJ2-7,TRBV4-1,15,CASSYPGQGSYEQYF,TGCGCCAGCAGCTACCCGGGACAGGGGTCCTACGAGCAGTACTTC
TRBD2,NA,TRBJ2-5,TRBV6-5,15,CASSYSSGGGETQYF,TGTGCCAGCAGTTACTCTAGCGGGGGGGGAGAGACCCAGTACTTC
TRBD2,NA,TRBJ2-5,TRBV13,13,CASSSGREETQYF,TGTGCCAGCAGCTCCGGGAGGGAAGAGACCCAGTACTTC
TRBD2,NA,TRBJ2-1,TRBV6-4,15,CASSDSSGGANEQFF,TGTGCCAGCAGTGACTCTAGCGGGGGGGCCAATGAGCAGTTCTTC
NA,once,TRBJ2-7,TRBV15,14,CATSRGQGLYEQYF,TGTGCCACCAGCAGGGGTCAGGGCCTCTACGAGCAGTACTTC
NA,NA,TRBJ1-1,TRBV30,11,CAWSRVVEAFF,TGTGCCTGGAGTCGAGTGGTAGAAGCTTTCTTT
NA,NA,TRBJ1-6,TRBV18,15,CASSPPDRANSPLHF,TGTGCCAGCTCACCACCAGACCGAGCAAATTCACCCCTCCACTTT
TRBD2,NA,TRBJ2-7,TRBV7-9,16,CASSSTSGADKGEQYF,TGTGCCAGCAGCTCGACTAGCGGGGCAGATAAGGGCGAGCAGTACTTC
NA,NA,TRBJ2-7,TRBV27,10,CAAGRNEQYF,TGTGCCGCCGGGCGGAACGAGCAGTACTTC
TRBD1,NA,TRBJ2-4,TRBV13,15,CASSMGTGAKNIQYF,TGTGCCAGCAGCATGGGGACAGGGGCCAAAAACATTCAGTACTTC
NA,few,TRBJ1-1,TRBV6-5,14,CASSYRGEGTEAFF,TGTGCCAGCAGTTACAGGGGAGAAGGGACTGAAGCTTTCTTT
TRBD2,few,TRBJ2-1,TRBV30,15,CAWSALAPVWNEQFF,TGTGCCTGGAGTGCACTAGCGCCCGTGTGGAATGAGCAGTTCTTC
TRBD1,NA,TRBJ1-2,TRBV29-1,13,CSVLTGELGGYTF,TGCAGCGTTTTGACAGGGGAGCTTGGGGGCTACACCTTC
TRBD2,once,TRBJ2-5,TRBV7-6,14,CASSLAAGGETQYF,TGTGCCAGCAGCTTAGCAGCGGGAGGGGAGACCCAGTACTTC
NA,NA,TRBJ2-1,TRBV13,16,CASSARGGDRSDEQFF,TGTGCCAGCAGCGCAAGGGGGGGCGACAGAAGCGATGAGCAGTTCTTC